These 5 T cell receptor beta chains were all obtained from the same sample, sequenced in a study of tissue T cells after allogeneic stem cell transplantation. The protocol was immunoSEQ multiplex PCR, while the TCRdb copy is restricted to in-frame clones and leaves out a portion. The top ten hold around 3.8% of the sample, which has 35,000 to 50,000 clones, roughly 92% seen once. Sequencing was performed on blood, taken before transplantation. Every receptor here comes from a woman aged 40 to 75 who later had graft-versus-host disease after an allogeneic stem cell transplant.

V gene TRBV20-1 combines with J gene TRBJ2-7; the D is unclear. The germline V gene has CDR1 DFQATT and CDR2 SNEGSKA (reference sequence). There are 11 residues in the CDR3. Trimming stripped 6 bases from V and 3 bases from J, with 9 bases between. This chain's CDR3 is CSAPLGYEQYF. The CDR3 nucleotides are TGCAGTGCCCCCCTGGGCTACGAGCAGTACTTC.

The rearrangement joins TRBV6-2 or TRBV6-3 to TRBJ2-3; D ambiguous. The germline V and J ends were trimmed by 2 bases and 3 bases, with 9 bases remaining between them. The CDR3 consists of 14 residues. Germline CDR1 reads MNHEY; CDR2 reads SVGEGT. CDR3 nucleotide sequence: TGTGCCAGCAGTTACAGGAGCGAGACAGATACGCAGTATTTT. It yields the protein CASSYRSETDTQYF.

The rearrangement uses TRBV4-2 and TRBJ2-5; 8 positions match TRBD2. The CDR3 has 15 amino acids. Trimming took 0 bases from V and 7 from J; bases not matched to a gene: 7. Germline lookup yields CDR1 LGHNA and CDR2 YNFKEQ. CDR3 DNA: TGTGCCAGCAGCCAAGAGCGGAGCGGGAGTGGGACCCAGTACTTC. Its protein is CASSQERSGSGTQYF.

The V and J genes are TRBV6-5 and TRBJ2-7; D is possibly TRBD2 (6 bases). Trimming cost V 0 bases and J 2 bases, with 11 bases left between them. Germline-derived CDR1 and CDR2 are MNHEY and SVGAGI. The CDR3 runs 15 residues. CDR3 residues: CASSYSSRGTYEQYF. CDR3 DNA: TGTGCCAGCAGTTACTCGTCTCGGGGGACCTACGAGCAGTACTTC.

V is TRBV7-8 and J is TRBJ2-1, with D maybe TRBD2 (5 bases). The V gene's germline CDR1 is SGHVS and CDR2 FQNEAQ. This CDR3 spans 16 amino acids. Between the trimmed V and J ends, which lost 6 bases and 0 bases, there was a span of 15 bases. CDR3 amino acids: CASSPESGISYNEQFF. CDR3 coding DNA: TGTGCCAGCAGTCCCGAGAGCGGAATCTCCTACAATGAGCAGTTCTTC.